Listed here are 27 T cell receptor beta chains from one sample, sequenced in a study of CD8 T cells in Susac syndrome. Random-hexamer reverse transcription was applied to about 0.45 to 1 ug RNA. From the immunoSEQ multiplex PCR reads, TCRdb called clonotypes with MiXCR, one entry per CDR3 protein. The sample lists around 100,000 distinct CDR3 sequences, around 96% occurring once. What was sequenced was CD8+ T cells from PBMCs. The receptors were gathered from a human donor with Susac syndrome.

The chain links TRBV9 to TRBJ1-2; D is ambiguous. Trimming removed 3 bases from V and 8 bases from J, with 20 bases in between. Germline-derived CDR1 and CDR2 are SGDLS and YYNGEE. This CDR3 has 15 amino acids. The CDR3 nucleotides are TGTGCCAGCAGCGGTGGTGGAGAGGTCTCAAGGGGCTACACCTTC. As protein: CASSGGGEVSRGYTF.

CDR3 loop: CSVLVGSGSPIAKNIQYF. The CDR3 nucleotides are TGCAGCGTCCTCGTAGGTAGCGGGAGTCCTATAGCCAAAAACATTCAGTACTTC. This chain uses TRBV29-1 with TRBJ2-4; TRBD2 agrees at 9 bases. CDR3 length: 18 amino acids. The ends lost 6 bases at V and 0 bases at J; junction bases unmatched: 15. Germline V gene sequence: CDR1 SQVTM, CDR2 ANQGSEA.

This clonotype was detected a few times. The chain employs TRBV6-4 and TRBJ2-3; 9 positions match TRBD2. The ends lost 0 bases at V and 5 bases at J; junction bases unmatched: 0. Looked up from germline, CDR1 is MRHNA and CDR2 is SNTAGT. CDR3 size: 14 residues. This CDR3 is CASSDSSGRDTQYF. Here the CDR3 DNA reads TGTGCCAGCAGTGACTCTAGCGGGAGAGATACGCAGTATTTT.

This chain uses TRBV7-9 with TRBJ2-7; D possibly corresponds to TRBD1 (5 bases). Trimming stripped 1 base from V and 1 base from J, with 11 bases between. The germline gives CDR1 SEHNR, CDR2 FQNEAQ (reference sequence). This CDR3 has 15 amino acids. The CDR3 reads CASSLVQGGSYEQYF. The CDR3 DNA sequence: TGTGCCAGCAGCTTAGTCCAGGGTGGGTCCTACGAGCAGTACTTC.

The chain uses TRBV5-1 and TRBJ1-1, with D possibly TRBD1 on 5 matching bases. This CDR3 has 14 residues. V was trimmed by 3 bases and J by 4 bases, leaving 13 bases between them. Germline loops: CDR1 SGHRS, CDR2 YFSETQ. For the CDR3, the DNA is TGCGCCAGCAGCTGGGACGGGCCGGGCACTGAAGCTTTCTTT. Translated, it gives CASSWDGPGTEAFF.

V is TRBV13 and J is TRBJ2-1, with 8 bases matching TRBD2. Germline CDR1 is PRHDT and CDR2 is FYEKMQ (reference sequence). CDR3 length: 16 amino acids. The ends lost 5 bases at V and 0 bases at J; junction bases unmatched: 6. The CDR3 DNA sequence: TGTGCCAGCAGCCTTCGCGGGGGGTCCTCCTACAATGAGCAGTTCTTC. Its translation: CASSLRGGSSYNEQFF.

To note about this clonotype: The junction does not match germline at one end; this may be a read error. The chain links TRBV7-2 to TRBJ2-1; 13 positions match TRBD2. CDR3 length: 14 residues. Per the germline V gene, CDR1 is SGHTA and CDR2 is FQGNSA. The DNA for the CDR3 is TGTGCCAGCAGCTTAGCACTAGCGGGGGGGCAGCTAATCTTC. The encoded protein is CASSLALAGGQLIF.

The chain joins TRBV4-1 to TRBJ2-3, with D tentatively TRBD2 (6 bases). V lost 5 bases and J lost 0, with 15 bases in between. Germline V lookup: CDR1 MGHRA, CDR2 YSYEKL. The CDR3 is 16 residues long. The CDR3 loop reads CASSGLASGSTDTQYF. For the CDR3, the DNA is TGCGCCAGCAGCGGATTGGCCAGCGGGAGCACAGATACGCAGTATTTT.

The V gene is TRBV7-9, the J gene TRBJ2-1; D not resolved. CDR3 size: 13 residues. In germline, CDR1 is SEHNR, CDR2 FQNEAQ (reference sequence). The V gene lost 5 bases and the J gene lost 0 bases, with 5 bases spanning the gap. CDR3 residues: CASSPNSYNEQFF. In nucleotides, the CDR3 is TGTGCCAGCAGCCCGAACTCCTACAATGAGCAGTTCTTC.

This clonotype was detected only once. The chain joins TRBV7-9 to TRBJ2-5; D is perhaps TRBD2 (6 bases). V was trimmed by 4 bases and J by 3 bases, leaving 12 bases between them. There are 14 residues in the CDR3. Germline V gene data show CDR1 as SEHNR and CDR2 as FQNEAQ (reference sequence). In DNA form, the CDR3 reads TGTGCCAGCAGCTCGATGCGGGAAGAAGAGACCCAGTACTTC. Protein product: CASSSMREEETQYF.

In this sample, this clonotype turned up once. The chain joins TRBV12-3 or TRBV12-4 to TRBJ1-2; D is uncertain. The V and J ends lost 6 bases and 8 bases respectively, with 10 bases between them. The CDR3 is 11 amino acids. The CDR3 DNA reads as TGTGCCAGCAGCGACATGGGCGGCTACACCTTC. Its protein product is CASSDMGGYTF.

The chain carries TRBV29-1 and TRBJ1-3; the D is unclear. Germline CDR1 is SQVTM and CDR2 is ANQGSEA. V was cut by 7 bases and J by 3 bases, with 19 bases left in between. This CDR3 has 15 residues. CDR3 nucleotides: TGCAGCGGAAGCATCGGTTGGGGAAATGGAAACACCATATATTTT. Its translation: CSGSIGWGNGNTIYF.

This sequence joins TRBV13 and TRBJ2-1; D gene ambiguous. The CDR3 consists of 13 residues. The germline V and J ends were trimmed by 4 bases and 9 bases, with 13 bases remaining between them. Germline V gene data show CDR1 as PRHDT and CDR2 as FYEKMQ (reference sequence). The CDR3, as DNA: TGTGCCAGCAGCTACATTACCGCCGCTGAGCAGTTCTTC. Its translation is CASSYITAAEQFF.

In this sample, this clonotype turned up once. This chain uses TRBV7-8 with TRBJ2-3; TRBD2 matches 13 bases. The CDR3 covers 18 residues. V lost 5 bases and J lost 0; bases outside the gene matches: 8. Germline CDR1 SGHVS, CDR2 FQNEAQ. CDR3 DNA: TGTGCCAGCAGCCTCGGACTAGCGGGGGCTCCTAGCACAGATACGCAGTATTTT. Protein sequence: CASSLGLAGAPSTDTQYF. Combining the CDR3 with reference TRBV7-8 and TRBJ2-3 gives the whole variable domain GAGVSQSPRYKVAKRGQDVALRCDPISGHVSLFWYQQALGQGPEFLTYFQNEAQLDKSGLPSDRFFAERPEGSVSTLKIQRTQQEDSAVYLCASSLGLAGAPSTDTQYFGPGTRLTVL.

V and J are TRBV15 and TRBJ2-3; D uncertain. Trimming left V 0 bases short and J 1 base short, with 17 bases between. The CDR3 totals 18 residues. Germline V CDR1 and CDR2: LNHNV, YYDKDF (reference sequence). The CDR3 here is CATSRDLGLSFGTDTQYF. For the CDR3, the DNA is TGTGCCACCAGCAGAGATCTGGGGTTGAGTTTCGGCACAGATACGCAGTATTTT.

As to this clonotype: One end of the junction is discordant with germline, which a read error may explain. The CDR3 DNA reads TGTGCCAGCATATTGGAGGGGGGGCCTCTCTACCCCTTC. It encodes CASILEGGPLYPF. This chain joins TRBV6-5 and TRBJ1-2; TRBD1 might be the D (6 bases). Looked up from germline, CDR1 is MNHEY and CDR2 is SVGAGI. CDR3 length: 13 residues.

The CDR3 here is CASSSDGGYEQYF. The CDR3 DNA reads TGTGCCAGCAGCTCCGACGGAGGCTACGAGCAGTACTTC. The rearrangement joins TRBV5-6 to TRBJ2-7; TRBD2 is a possible D gene (5 bases). V lost 3 bases, J lost 3 bases, and 10 bases lay in between. This CDR3 spans 13 amino acids. Germline-derived CDR1 and CDR2 are SGHDT and YYEEEE.

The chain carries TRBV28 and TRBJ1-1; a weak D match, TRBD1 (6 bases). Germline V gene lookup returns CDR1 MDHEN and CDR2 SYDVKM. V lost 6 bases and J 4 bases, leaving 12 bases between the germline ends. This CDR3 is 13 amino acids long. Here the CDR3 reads CASRQGSTTEAFF. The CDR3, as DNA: TGTGCCAGCAGACAGGGCTCGACCACTGAAGCTTTCTTT.

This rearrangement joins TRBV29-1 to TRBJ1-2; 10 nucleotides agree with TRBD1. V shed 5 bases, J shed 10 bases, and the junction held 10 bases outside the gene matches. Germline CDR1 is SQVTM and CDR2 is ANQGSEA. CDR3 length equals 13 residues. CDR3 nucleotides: TGCAGCGTTCGGCCCGGGACAGGGGATATCTACACCTTC. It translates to CSVRPGTGDIYTF.

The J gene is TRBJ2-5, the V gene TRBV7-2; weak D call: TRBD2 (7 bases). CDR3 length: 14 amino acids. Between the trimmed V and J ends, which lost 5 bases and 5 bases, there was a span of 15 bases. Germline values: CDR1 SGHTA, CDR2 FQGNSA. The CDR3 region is CASSTGLTGETQYF. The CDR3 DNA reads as TGTGCCAGCAGCACGGGACTAACAGGGGAGACCCAGTACTTC. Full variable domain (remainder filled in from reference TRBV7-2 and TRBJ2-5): GAGVSQSPSNKVTEKGKDVELRCDPISGHTALYWYRQSLGQGLEFLIYFQGNSAPDKSGLPSDRFSAERTGGSVSTLTIQRTQQEDSAVYLCASSTGLTGETQYFGPGTRLLVL.

CDR3 nucleotides: TGCGCCAGCAGCATCGGCACAGGATCGAGCTATGGCTACACCTTC. Amino acids: CASSIGTGSSYGYTF. The chain couples TRBV5-1 to TRBJ1-2; D possibly corresponds to TRBD1 (5 bases). The V gene lost 4 bases and the J gene lost 4 bases, with 17 bases spanning the gap. Germline V gene lookup returns CDR1 SGHRS and CDR2 YFSETQ. The CDR3 length is 15 residues. The whole variable domain, filled in from reference TRBV5-1 and TRBJ1-2, reads KAGVTQTPRYLIKTRGQQVTLSCSPISGHRSVSWYQQTPGQGLQFLFEYFSETQRNKGNFPGRFSGRQFSNSRSEMNVSTLELGDSALYLCASSIGTGSSYGYTFGSGTRLTVV.

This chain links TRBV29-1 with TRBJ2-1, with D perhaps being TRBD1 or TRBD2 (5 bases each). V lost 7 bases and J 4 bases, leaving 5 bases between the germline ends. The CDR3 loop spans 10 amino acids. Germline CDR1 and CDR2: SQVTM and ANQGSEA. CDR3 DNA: TGCAGCGGGGGGTACAATGAGCAGTTCTTC. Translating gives CSGGYNEQFF.

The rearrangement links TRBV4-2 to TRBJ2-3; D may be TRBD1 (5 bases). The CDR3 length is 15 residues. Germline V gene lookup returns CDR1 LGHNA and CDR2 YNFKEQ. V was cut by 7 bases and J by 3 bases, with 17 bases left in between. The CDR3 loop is CASNPKQGRTDTQYF. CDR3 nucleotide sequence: TGTGCCAGCAACCCAAAGCAGGGAAGGACAGATACGCAGTATTTT.

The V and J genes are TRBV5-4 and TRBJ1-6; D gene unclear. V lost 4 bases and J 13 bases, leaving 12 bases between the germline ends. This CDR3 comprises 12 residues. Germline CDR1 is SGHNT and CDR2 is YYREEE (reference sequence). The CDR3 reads CASSKDEAPLHF. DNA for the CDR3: TGTGCCAGCAGCAAAGATGAGGCGCCCCTCCACTTT.

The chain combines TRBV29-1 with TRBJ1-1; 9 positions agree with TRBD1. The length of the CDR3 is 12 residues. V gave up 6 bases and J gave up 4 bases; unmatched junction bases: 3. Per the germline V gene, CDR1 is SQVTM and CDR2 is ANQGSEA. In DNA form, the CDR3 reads TGCAGCGTCAGGACAGGGGCCACTGAAGCTTTCTTT. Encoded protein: CSVRTGATEAFF.

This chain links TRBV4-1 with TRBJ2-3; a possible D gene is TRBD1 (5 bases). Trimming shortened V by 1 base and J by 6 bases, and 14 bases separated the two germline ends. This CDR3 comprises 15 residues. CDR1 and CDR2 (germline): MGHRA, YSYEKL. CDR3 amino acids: CASSQGTQGWDTQYF. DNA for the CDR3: TGCGCCAGCAGCCAAGGCACCCAGGGCTGGGATACGCAGTATTTT.

The CDR3, as DNA: TGCGCCAGCAGCTTGGTTTATAGCGGGGGGCCAGGAGAGACCCAGTACTTC. This sequence encodes CASSLVYSGGPGETQYF. The chain is built from TRBV5-1 and TRBJ2-5; 10 nucleotides line up with TRBD2. Germline V gene sequence: CDR1 SGHRS, CDR2 YFSETQ. V lost 0 bases, J lost 4 bases, and 9 bases stayed unmatched. This CDR3 region has 17 residues.